This T cell receptor beta chain was identified during a study of regulatory T cells in long-lasting Graves disease. Study-wide findings and caveats: Persistent-disease Graves' patients showed less TCR diversity than new cases. With a small sample size, accuracy may have been reduced.

With respect to this clonotype: The target antigen is unknown.

Arm-PCR of CDR3 regions and iRepertoire HTBI primers were used to build TCR beta libraries. Using its own MiXCR run on the multiplex PCR reads, TCRdb lists one record per CDR3 protein. The repertoire holds 550,000 to 700,000 distinct CDR3 sequences, with around 16% as singletons. The junction had 12 bases not matched to a gene; V was cut back by 6 bases and J by 6 bases. Germline CDR1 LNHDA, CDR2 SQIVND (reference sequence). CDR3 length equals 16 residues. As to time point: newly diagnosed GD, antithyroid drugs for less than 3 months. Generation of the TCR library employed RNA extracted from PBMCs. The sample also formed part of further work on T cells in Graves' hyperthyroidism and ophthalmopathy. That work states: Patients aged 18 to 65 with hyperthyroidism were newly diagnosed, with duration under 2 months.

The sequences come from peripheral blood mononuclear cells (PBMCs), collected at new diagnosis, from a patient treated with antithyroid drugs. The chain recombines TRBV19 with TRBJ2-3, with TRBD1 matching over 10 bases. The receptor was isolated from a man aged 18 to 29 with Graves disease. The CDR3 bases are TGTGCCAGTAGGCCGACCTGGGGACAGGGGTTGGATACGCAGTATTTT. It codes for CASRPTWGQGLDTQYF.